This T cell receptor beta chain was identified during a study of beta chain features in type 1 diabetes. General study points: PCR may have favored shorter templates equally in patients and controls.

The investigators reverse transcribed all of the isolated RNA, so they sequenced expressed TCRB transcripts. Clones were sequenced by immunoSEQ multiplex PCR, and TCRdb holds only the in-frame ones, with some missing. The sample has about 360,000 clones, approximately 12% seen once. Details on this clone: Antigen unknown.

One heparinised blood draw, averaging roughly 0.11 L, came from each donor. Germline values: CDR1 MNHNY, CDR2 SVGAGI (reference sequence). V was clipped by 2 bases and J by 0 bases, with 11 bases between them. CDR3 size: 16 residues. V gene TRBV6-6 combines with J gene TRBJ2-1; tentative D call: TRBD2 (6 bases). The sequence was collected from a man younger than 35 in good health. The specimen was naive CD4+ T cells from blood. CDR3 sequence: CASSYTRGISYNEQFF. CDR3 nucleotide sequence: TGTGCCAGCAGTTACACTCGCGGGATCTCCTACAATGAGCAGTTCTTC.